A single sample is the source of the 9 T cell receptor beta chains below, sequenced in a study of T-cell memory formation after mild COVID-19. One entry per CDR3 protein results from TCRdb running MiXCR on the 5' RACE reads. The data show some 320,000 distinct CDR3 sequences, with more than 13% seen just once and under 25% held by the top ten. Sequencing was performed on PBMCs or a T cell subset sorted from them (not recorded which). The receptor source for this set is a man between 18 and 29 years old who had mild COVID-19 (a few samples of this study predate the infection). Cell type and time point are not known.

The chain uses TRBV5-1 and TRBJ2-3; 13 nucleotides line up with TRBD2. Germline V CDR1 and CDR2: SGHRS, YFSETQ. This CDR3 has 15 amino acids. V dropped 5 bases and J dropped 4; count of bases not matched to a gene: 4. CDR3 in DNA: TGCGCCAGCAGGACTAGCGGGGGGTTCGCAGATACGCAGTATTTT. It codes for CASRTSGGFADTQYF.

This clonotype occurred a few times. The chain has TRBV20-1 and TRBJ2-1; 10 nucleotides match TRBD2. Germline V gene sequence: CDR1 DFQATT, CDR2 SNEGSKA (reference sequence). CDR3 length: 13 amino acids. J was trimmed by 6 bases and V by 6 bases; bases with no gene match: 5. As DNA, the CDR3 is TGCAGTGCAACCGGGACTAGCGTCAATGAGCAGTTCTTC. It is translated as CSATGTSVNEQFF.

V and J are TRBV15 and TRBJ1-5; TRBD1 might be the D (5 bases). This CDR3 is 14 amino acids long. Trimming cost V 4 bases and J 5 bases, with 12 bases left between them. Germline V lookup: CDR1 LNHNV, CDR2 YYDKDF (reference sequence). CDR3 residues: CATSIDSDYQPQHF. The CDR3 nucleotides are TGTGCCACCAGCATAGACAGCGATTATCAGCCCCAGCATTTT.

Only a few counts were recorded for this clonotype. The CDR3 bases are TGTGCCAGCAACCGACTAGCGGGGGGGCAAAATGAGCAGTTCTTC. Protein: CASNRLAGGQNEQFF. The chain carries TRBV6-1 and TRBJ2-1; TRBD2 agrees at 14 bases. CDR3 size: 15 residues. CDR1 MNHNS and CDR2 SASEGT come from the germline V gene. J lost 7 bases, V lost 7 bases, and 6 bases had no gene match.

This clonotype has only a few counts. The CDR3 loop is CASSPYFTRGYTF. CDR3 nucleotides: TGCGCCAGCAGCCCCTATTTTACCCGGGGCTACACCTTC. The chain is built from TRBV5-1 and TRBJ1-2; D is unresolved. CDR1 and CDR2 from the germline V gene are SGHRS and YFSETQ. The CDR3 sequence is 13 residues long. V gave up 4 bases and J gave up 8 bases, with 15 bases separating them.

V and J are TRBV5-1 and TRBJ1-1; D remains ambiguous. CDR1 and CDR2 (germline): SGHRS, YFSETQ. This CDR3 is built from 14 residues. Deletions cut 3 bases from V and 1 base from J, with 10 bases between. The CDR3 nucleotides are TGCGCCAGCAGCTCTACCACGGGGAACACTGAAGCTTTCTTT. It is translated as CASSSTTGNTEAFF. Combining the CDR3 with reference TRBV5-1 and TRBJ1-1 gives the whole variable domain KAGVTQTPRYLIKTRGQQVTLSCSPISGHRSVSWYQQTPGQGLQFLFEYFSETQRNKGNFPGRFSGRQFSNSRSEMNVSTLELGDSALYLCASSSTTGNTEAFFGQGTRLTVV.

In its sample, this clonotype was seen a few times. The chain combines TRBV4-3 with TRBJ2-2; TRBD1 matches 10 bases. The germline CDR1 and CDR2 sequences are LGHNA and YSLEER. The trim removed 0 bases at V and 5 bases at J, leaving 6 bases unmatched. The CDR3 loop spans 17 amino acids. In DNA, the CDR3 is TGCGCCAGCAGCCAAGAGAAGGACAGGGGGTTTACCGGGGAGCTGTTTTTT. The encoded protein is CASSQEKDRGFTGELFF.

The chain is built from TRBV29-1 and TRBJ1-1; 7 bases align to TRBD1. This CDR3 has 16 residues. Germline CDR1 reads SQVTM; CDR2 reads ANQGSEA. After removal of 3 bases from V and 11 bases from J, the junction contained 21 bases not matched to a gene. DNA of the CDR3: TGCAGCGTTGATCCTTCAGGGACAGCTTCCTCCGAGGGTGCTTTCTTT. It encodes CSVDPSGTASSEGAFF. Full variable domain (missing parts from reference TRBV29-1 and TRBJ1-1): SAVISQKPSRDICQRGTSLTIQCQVDSQVTMMFWYRQQPGQSLTLIATANQGSEATYESGFVIDKFPISRPNLTFSTLTVSNMSPEDSSIYLCSVDPSGTASSEGAFFGQGTRLTVV.

To note about this clonotype: With a much larger clone just one base away, this may be a read error. This chain joins TRBV7-6 and TRBJ2-3, with 7 bases matching TRBD1. CDR1 is SGHVS, CDR2 FNYEAQ, per germline. The CDR3 is 17 residues long. CDR3 nucleotide sequence: TGTGCCAGCAGCTCAAGAACAGGGGCCCAAGGCACAGGTACGCAGTATTTT. It yields the protein CASSSRTGAQGTGTQYF.